This TCR beta chain was sequenced during a study of PD-L1 blockade in urothelial cancer. Whole-study context: Dosed intravenously at 1,200 mg every 3 weeks, atezolizumab was initiated by patients around 2014. Analyses were performed on blood at 3 weeks after treatment start (the second dose) and at 6 weeks. The study's findings and limits: At the 3-week point, tumor-associated blood clones expanded more in durable-benefit patients.

Described time point: peripheral blood 6 weeks after treatment start. Patients in the study were battling locally advanced or metastatic urothelial carcinoma. Turning to this clone: The antigen is unknown.

The table came from immunoSEQ multiplex PCR; TCRdb's copy has only in-frame clones and leaves some out. The table shows about 130,000 clones, with roughly 83% occurring only once. This CDR3 contains 13 residues. V dropped 5 bases and J dropped 2 bases, with 10 bases sitting between them. Germline-derived CDR1 and CDR2 are SNHLY and FYNNEI. The rearrangement joins TRBV2 to TRBJ2-7, with a tentative D call TRBD2 (7 bases). Specimen: PBMCs, collected around atezolizumab (anti-PD-L1) treatment. This receptor was identified in a man over 45 with urothelial cancer. The CDR3: CASSRGAAYEQYF. In DNA, the CDR3 is TGTGCCAGCAGTCGGGGGGCTGCCTACGAGCAGTACTTC.